The 8 T cell receptor beta chains given below trace back to one sample, sequenced in a study of monozygotic twins with inflammatory bowel disease. TCRdb reworked the 5' RACE reads into one entry per CDR3 protein, no DNA. The record lists about 330,000 distinct CDR3 sequences, of which the ten most abundant hold over 2%. The specimen sequenced was blood. These receptors were taken from a human donor with ulcerative colitis or Crohn's disease, or a healthy co-twin of an affected twin (not recorded which).

The genes are TRBV4-1 and TRBJ2-3; TCRdb reports TRBD2, a call that lacks DNA to check it against. CDR3 length: 16 amino acids. Looked up from germline, CDR1 is MGHRA and CDR2 is YSYEKL. The CDR3 sequence is CASSQGGGRYTDTQYF.

This chain links TRBV27 with TRBJ2-3. This CDR3 spans 12 amino acids. Per germline, CDR1 MNHEY and CDR2 SMNVEV (reference sequence). The CDR3 here is CASGLGVDTQYF.

The CDR3 sequence is CASSQDRARGYNEQFF. The chain has TRBV4-1 and TRBJ2-1; TCRdb's D call, TRBD2, is unchecked because there is no DNA. CDR1 is MGHRA and CDR2 is YSYEKL in the germline V gene. This CDR3 is 16 amino acids long.

The rearrangement links TRBV2 to TRBJ1-5; TCRdb gives TRBD1 as the D gene, but with no DNA this cannot be confirmed. Germline loops: CDR1 SNHLY, CDR2 FYNNEI. The CDR3 loop spans 14 amino acids. The CDR3 is CASSDPTGRRPQHF.

The genes are TRBV10-3 and TRBJ1-6; no DNA is available, so the TRBD1 call from TCRdb remains unchecked. Germline CDR1 reads ENHRY; CDR2 reads SYGVKD. The CDR3 runs 12 residues. The CDR3 here is CAISGQISPLHF.

This rearrangement joins TRBV3-1 to TRBJ2-3. Germline V gives CDR1 LGHDT, CDR2 YNNKEL (reference sequence). CDR3 length equals 12 residues. The CDR3 sequence: CASSPIRDTQYF.

This chain's CDR3 is CASSALGAWVTEAFF. This chain connects TRBV5-1 to TRBJ1-1; TCRdb selects TRBD1, and the lack of DNA leaves this call unchecked. This CDR3 region has 15 residues. Germline CDR1 SGHRS, CDR2 YFSETQ.

This chain links TRBV7-2 with TRBJ1-6. This CDR3 contains 15 residues. The germline gives CDR1 SGHTA, CDR2 FQGNSA. The CDR3 is CASSYHPAYNSPLHF.